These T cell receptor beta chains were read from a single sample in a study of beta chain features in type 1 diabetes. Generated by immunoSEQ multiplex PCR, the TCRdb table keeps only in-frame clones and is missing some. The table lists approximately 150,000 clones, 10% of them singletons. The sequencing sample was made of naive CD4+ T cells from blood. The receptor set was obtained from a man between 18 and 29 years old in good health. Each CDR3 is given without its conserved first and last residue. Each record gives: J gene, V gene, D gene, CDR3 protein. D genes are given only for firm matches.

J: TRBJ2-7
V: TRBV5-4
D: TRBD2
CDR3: ASSQGSGTSRYEQY

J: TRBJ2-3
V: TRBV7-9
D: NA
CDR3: ASSLLRILDTQY

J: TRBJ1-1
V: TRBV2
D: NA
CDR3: ASSEALWRAAEAF

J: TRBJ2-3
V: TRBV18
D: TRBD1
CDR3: ASSPLIPGTGDTDTQY

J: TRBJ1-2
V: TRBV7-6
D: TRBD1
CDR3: ASSPSTGSGYT

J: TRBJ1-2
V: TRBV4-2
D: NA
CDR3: ASSQEFRDRGYT

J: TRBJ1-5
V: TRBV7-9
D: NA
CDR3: ASSPQGPNQPQH

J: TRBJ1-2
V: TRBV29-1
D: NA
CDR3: SVQRDRYYGYT

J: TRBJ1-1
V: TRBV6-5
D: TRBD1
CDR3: ASSFNRGLNTEAF

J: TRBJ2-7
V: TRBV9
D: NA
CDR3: ASSVVPGYEQY

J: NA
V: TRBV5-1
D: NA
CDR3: ASSLQVNSYEQY

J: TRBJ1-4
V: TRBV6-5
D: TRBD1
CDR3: ATRQGEKLF

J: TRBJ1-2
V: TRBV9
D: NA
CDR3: ATLYGYT

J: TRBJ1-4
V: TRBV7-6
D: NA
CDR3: ASSPFGGDNEKLF

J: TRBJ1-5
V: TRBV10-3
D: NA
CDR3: AISESTGSQEPQH

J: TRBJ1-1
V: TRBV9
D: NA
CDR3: ASSVGLGGNTEAF

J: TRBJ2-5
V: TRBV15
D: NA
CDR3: ATSVRRDTQETQY

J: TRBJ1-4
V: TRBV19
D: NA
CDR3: ASRQEKGATANEKLF

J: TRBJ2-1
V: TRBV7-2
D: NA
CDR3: ASSFPYQGEQF

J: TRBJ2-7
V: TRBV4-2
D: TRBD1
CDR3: ASSQQTGTGTPYEQY

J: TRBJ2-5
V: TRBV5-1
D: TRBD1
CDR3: ASSLDRVQETQY

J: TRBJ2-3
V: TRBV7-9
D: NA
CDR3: ASSPGTSTDTQY

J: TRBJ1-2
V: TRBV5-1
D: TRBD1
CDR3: ASSLEQGANYGYT

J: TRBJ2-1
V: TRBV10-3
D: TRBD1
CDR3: AISSSDRGGDEQF

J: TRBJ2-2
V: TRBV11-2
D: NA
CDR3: ASSPTGELF

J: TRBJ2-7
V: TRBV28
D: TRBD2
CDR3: ASSVMTSISYEQY

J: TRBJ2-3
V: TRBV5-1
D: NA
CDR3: ASSLAVAGLDTQY

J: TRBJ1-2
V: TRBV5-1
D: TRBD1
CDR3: ASSWEGQGAGGYT

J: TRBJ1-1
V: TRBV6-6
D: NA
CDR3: ASSGDRSTEAF

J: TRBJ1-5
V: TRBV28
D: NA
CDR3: ASSYVGPSI

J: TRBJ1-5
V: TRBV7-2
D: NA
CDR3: ASSLAGGNQPQH

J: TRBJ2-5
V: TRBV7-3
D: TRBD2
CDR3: ASSPSGGETQY

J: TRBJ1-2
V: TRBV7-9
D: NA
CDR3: ASSPAQGEYGYT

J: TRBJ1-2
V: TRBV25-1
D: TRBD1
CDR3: ASTGQGTLGGYT

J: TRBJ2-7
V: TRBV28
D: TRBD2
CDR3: ASSLGGGASYEQY

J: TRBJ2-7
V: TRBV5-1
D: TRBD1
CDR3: ASSLGQGATYEQY

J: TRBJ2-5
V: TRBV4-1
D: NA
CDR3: ASSQGPGRAQETQY

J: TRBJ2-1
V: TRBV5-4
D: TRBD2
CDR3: ASSYGTTRWQF

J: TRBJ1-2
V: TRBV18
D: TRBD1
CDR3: ASSPSRDRGFDGYT

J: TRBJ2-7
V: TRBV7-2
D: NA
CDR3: ASSLVSRGTWYEQY

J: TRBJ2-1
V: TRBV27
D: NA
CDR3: ASSLLRHEQF

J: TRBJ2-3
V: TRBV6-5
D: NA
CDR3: ASKAGGADTQY

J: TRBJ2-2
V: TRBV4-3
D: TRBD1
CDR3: ASSQDMRQGDSGELF

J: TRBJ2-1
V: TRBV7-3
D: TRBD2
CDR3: ASSSPGLAGVNEQF

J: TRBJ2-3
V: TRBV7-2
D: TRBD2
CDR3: ASSLSGGSTDTQY

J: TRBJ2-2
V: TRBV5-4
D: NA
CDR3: ASSLAAGFTGELF

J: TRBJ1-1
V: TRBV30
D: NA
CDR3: AWSVPHTRAF

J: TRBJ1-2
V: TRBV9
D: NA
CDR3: ASSVGDRTTDGYT

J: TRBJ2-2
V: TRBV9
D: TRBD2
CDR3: ASSAGGMNTGELF

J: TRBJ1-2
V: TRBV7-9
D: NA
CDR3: ASSLAGDGYT

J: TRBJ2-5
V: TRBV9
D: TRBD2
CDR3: ASSVASSGGAAETQY

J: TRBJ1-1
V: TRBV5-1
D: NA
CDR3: ASSPQGNTEAF

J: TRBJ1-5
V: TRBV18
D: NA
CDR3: ASSPASGNQPQH

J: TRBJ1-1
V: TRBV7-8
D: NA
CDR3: ASSFDSEAF

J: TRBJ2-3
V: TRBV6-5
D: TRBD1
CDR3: ASKEQGIADTQY

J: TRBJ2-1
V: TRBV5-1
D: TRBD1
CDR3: ASSWRQGSSYNEQF

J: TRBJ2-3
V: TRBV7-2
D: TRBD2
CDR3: ASSLDLAGGEDTQY

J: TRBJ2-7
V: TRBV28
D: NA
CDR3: ASSLVQGARYEQY